The clone carrying this T cell receptor (beta chain) was found a few times. Antigen specificity is unknown. Germline assignment: CDR1 SGHRS and CDR2 YFSETQ. CDR3 length: 20 residues. With V trimmed by 0 bases and J by 1 base, 16 bases remained unmatched. Only healthy Caucasians were included as donors. The data belong to a study of identical twins. TCRdb fed the 5' RACE reads into MiXCR, producing one record per CDR3 protein. The table includes under 450,000 distinct CDR3 sequences, under 20% detected once. Broader study findings: Among beta out-of-frame sequences, excess sharing between twins appeared weaker. Out-of-frame alpha sequences shared by twins showed excess low generation probability. Cord blood beta clonotypes that were abundant carried fewer insertions, and memory repertoires showed no such trend.

Input material: naive T cells sorted from blood. The TCR comes from a man aged 50-59 years in good health. V gene TRBV5-1 combines with J gene TRBJ1-2, with 9 bases identical to TRBD1. The CDR3 protein is CASSLVPWGTGNNFNYGYTF. CDR3 bases: TGCGCCAGCAGCTTGGTCCCCTGGGGGACAGGGAACAACTTTAACTATGGCTACACCTTC.